This T cell receptor (beta chain) was observed in a study of blood T cells in healthy people across ages. As for this clonotype: The antigen remains unidentified.

Per germline, CDR1 ENHRY and CDR2 SYGVKD. Trimming took off 0 bases at V and 2 bases at J, with 5 bases between the two ends. The length of the CDR3 is 13 residues. Through a sample-barcoded 5' primer and a J-beta primer mix, a second PCR was run for roughly 7 to 12 cycles. A template-switch adaptor with 12 random nucleotides tagged each cDNA molecule. TCRdb called the 5' RACE reads again in MiXCR, with one record for every CDR3 protein. Among just over 800,000 distinct CDR3 sequences listed, around two thirds were seen once. Every participating donor contributed approximately 9.5 milliliters of peripheral blood through a draw. Study-level points and caveats: Possibly, changes in expanded clonotypes were confounded because donor CMV status was unknown.

The origin of this receptor is a man younger than 45 in good health. The material sequenced was blood. The V and J genes are TRBV10-3 and TRBJ2-7; D is ambiguous. The CDR3 region is CAISESFTYEQYF. Here the CDR3 DNA reads TGTGCCATCAGTGAGTCTTTCACCTACGAGCAGTACTTC.